The next 20 T cell receptor beta chains were all read from a single sample in a study of cytomegalovirus exposure and HLA in healthy donors. It was with 60 Vbeta and 13 Jbeta primers that the PCR ran. Libraries were prepared by immunoSEQ multiplex PCR; TCRdb keeps only in-frame clonotypes and omits some of them. The table shows 90,000 to 120,000 clones, with 77% occurring only once. The specimen was PBMCs. The receptor source for this set is a male donor in good health and CMV-seronegative.

This clone is a singleton in its sample. This chain connects TRBV19 to TRBJ1-1; 8 nucleotides line up with TRBD1. The CDR3 has 13 amino acids. After removal of 6 bases from V and 4 bases from J, the junction contained 4 bases not matched to a gene. Germline-derived CDR1 and CDR2 are LNHDA and SQIVND (reference sequence). This chain's CDR3 is CASSPDRATEAFF. The DNA for the CDR3 is TGTGCCAGTAGCCCGGACAGGGCCACTGAAGCTTTCTTT.

This clone appeared once. The rearrangement links TRBV2 to TRBJ2-1, with a weak D call TRBD1 (5 bases). V lost 8 bases, J lost 3 bases, and 14 bases lay in between. The CDR3 is made up of 14 amino acids. Germline CDR1 and CDR2: SNHLY and FYNNEI. CDR3 loop: CASQPQGYYNEQFF. CDR3 sequence (DNA): TGTGCCAGCCAGCCCCAGGGATACTACAATGAGCAGTTCTTC.

In DNA, the CDR3 is TGTGCCAGCAGTGAGGACAGGAATCAGCCCCAGCATTTT. This gives the protein CASSEDRNQPQHF. This sequence joins TRBV7-2 and TRBJ1-5; the match to TRBD1 covers 7 bases. Germline V CDR1 and CDR2: SGHTA, FQGNSA. There are 13 residues in the CDR3. V gave up 6 bases and J gave up 4 bases; unmatched junction bases: 3.

The chain couples TRBV5-1 to TRBJ2-1; weak D call: TRBD2 (6 bases). V lost 0 bases and J lost 4, with 17 bases in between. The CDR3 contains 17 residues. Germline V lookup: CDR1 SGHRS, CDR2 YFSETQ. CDR3 region: CASSLGGGVRGYNEQFF. DNA of the CDR3: TGCGCCAGCAGCTTGGGCGGCGGGGTCCGAGGGTACAATGAGCAGTTCTTC.

V and J are TRBV18 and TRBJ1-1; 10 bases are a match to TRBD1. CDR3 length: 14 residues. Germline lookup yields CDR1 KGHSH and CDR2 LQKENI. Trimming removed 7 bases from V and 3 bases from J; junction bases left unmatched: 5. CDR3 protein: CASWPGQGYTEAFF. The CDR3 nucleotides read TGTGCCAGCTGGCCGGGACAGGGGTACACTGAAGCTTTCTTT.

The chain employs TRBV6-5 and TRBJ2-1, with a weak D call TRBD2 (5 bases). Trimming removed 2 bases at V and 4 bases at J, with 12 bases between. In germline, CDR1 is MNHEY, CDR2 SVGAGI. The CDR3 length is 15 residues. Written as DNA, the CDR3 is TGTGCCAGCAGTTACGCGGCTAGCTTGTACAATGAGCAGTTCTTC. Its protein is CASSYAASLYNEQFF.

The chain has TRBV15 and TRBJ2-7, with 8 bases fitting TRBD1. This CDR3 is 16 amino acids long. The V gene end was trimmed by 5 bases and the J gene end by 1 base; junction bases not matched to a gene: 10. Germline CDR1 LNHNV, CDR2 YYDKDF (reference sequence). This CDR3 is CATSANTGTGSYEQYF. The CDR3 DNA reads TGTGCCACCAGCGCAAACACCGGGACAGGTTCCTACGAGCAGTACTTC. Using reference TRBV15 and TRBJ2-7 for the parts outside the CDR3, the full variable domain is DAMVIQNPRYQVTQFGKPVTLSCSQTLNHNVMYWYQQKSSQAPKLLFHYYDKDFNNEADTPDNFQSRRPNTSFCFLDIRSPGLGDTAMYLCATSANTGTGSYEQYFGPGTRLTVT.

J is TRBJ1-5 and V is TRBV6-1; TRBD1 might be the D (5 bases). The CDR3 runs 15 residues. CDR1 and CDR2 from the germline V gene are MNHNS and SASEGT. CDR3 sequence reads: CATSPDRYSNQPQHF. CDR3 coding DNA: TGTGCAACCAGCCCCGACAGATATAGCAATCAGCCCCAGCATTTT.

This clone was observed once. V is TRBV11-1 and J is TRBJ1-1, with 7 bases identical to TRBD1. J was trimmed by 5 bases and V by 5 bases; bases with no gene match: 11. Germline values: CDR1 SGHAT, CDR2 FQDESV (reference sequence). CDR3 length equals 15 residues. The CDR3 coding sequence is TGTGCCAGCAGCCGACGGGACAGCCGTCGGACTGAAGCTTTCTTT. Its protein is CASSRRDSRRTEAFF.

This sequence joins TRBV5-1 and TRBJ2-5; 10 bases align to TRBD1. The trim removed 4 bases at V and 3 bases at J, leaving 3 bases unmatched. Per the germline V gene, CDR1 is SGHRS and CDR2 is YFSETQ. This CDR3 comprises 14 residues. CDR3 residues: CASSRGTGEETQYF. Here the CDR3 DNA reads TGCGCCAGCAGCCGGGGGACAGGGGAAGAGACCCAGTACTTC.

The chain joins TRBV5-1 to TRBJ2-7; 10 nucleotides agree with TRBD2. This CDR3 is 15 amino acids long. Per germline, CDR1 SGHRS and CDR2 YFSETQ. Germline trimming cut 5 bases from V and 2 bases from J; bases unmatched to any gene: 7. The CDR3 nucleotides are TGCGCCAGCAGATTCGGACTAGCGGAAGCCTACGAGCAGTACTTC. Its protein is CASRFGLAEAYEQYF.

The rearrangement links TRBV27 to TRBJ1-5, with 11 bases fitting TRBD1. Losses at the gene ends were 3 bases for V and 5 bases for J; bases not matched to a gene: 3. The germline V gene encodes CDR1 MNHEY and CDR2 SMNVEV (reference sequence). The CDR3 has 15 residues. This chain's CDR3 is CASSLGQGGDQPQHF. The CDR3 DNA sequence: TGTGCCAGCAGTTTGGGACAGGGGGGTGATCAGCCCCAGCATTTT.

The genes are TRBV19 and TRBJ2-7, with 7 bases that match TRBD1. CDR1 is LNHDA, CDR2 SQIVND, per germline (reference sequence). The CDR3 runs to 15 residues. The V and J ends lost 7 bases and 3 bases, in that order; junction bases with no gene match: 12. This chain's CDR3 is CASTPTGSLFYEQYF. For the CDR3, the DNA is TGTGCCAGTACCCCGACAGGGTCCCTTTTCTACGAGCAGTACTTC.

J is TRBJ2-2 and V is TRBV28; D is perhaps TRBD1 (6 bases). Per germline, CDR1 MDHEN and CDR2 SYDVKM. The length of the CDR3 is 17 residues. The germline V and J ends were trimmed by 7 bases and 0 bases, with 18 bases remaining between them. CDR3 in amino acids: CASIGFGRTANTGELFF. The CDR3 bases are TGTGCCAGCATTGGTTTCGGTAGGACAGCGAACACCGGGGAGCTGTTTTTT.

This clone was seen more than once but under ten times. This chain uses TRBV7-9 with TRBJ2-1; possible D gene TRBD1, 6 bases. V was trimmed by 5 bases and J by 3 bases, leaving 8 bases between them. The V gene's germline CDR1 is SEHNR and CDR2 FQNEAQ (reference sequence). CDR3 length: 13 residues. CDR3 DNA: TGTGCCAGCAGCACAGGGATCTACAATGAGCAGTTCTTC. This encodes CASSTGIYNEQFF. The full variable domain, rest sourced from reference TRBV7-9 and TRBJ2-1, is DTGVSQNPRHKITKRGQNVTFRCDPISEHNRLYWYRQTLGQGPEFLTYFQNEAQLEKSRLLSDRFSAERPKGSFSTLEIQRTEQGDSAMYLCASSTGIYNEQFFGPGTRLTVL.

This rearrangement joins TRBV5-1 to TRBJ2-3; possibly TRBD1 for D (6 bases). Per germline, CDR1 SGHRS and CDR2 YFSETQ. The CDR3 consists of 18 residues. Trimming cost V 4 bases and J 3 bases, with 24 bases left between them. The CDR3 bases are TGCGCCAGCAGCAATGGACAGTACCCCCCTCCTGTTACAGATACGCAGTATTTT. Its translation is CASSNGQYPPPVTDTQYF.

This clone showed up just once. J is TRBJ2-6 and V is TRBV2; possibly TRBD2 for D (5 bases). Trimming cost V 6 bases and J 2 bases, with 8 bases left between them. The CDR3 totals 14 residues. The V gene's germline CDR1 is SNHLY and CDR2 FYNNEI. This chain's CDR3 is CASRFGAGANVLTF. The CDR3 DNA is TGTGCCAGCAGGTTCGGGGCTGGGGCCAACGTCCTGACTTTC.

This clone turned up a few times. This sequence joins TRBV6-6 and TRBJ2-1, with D perhaps matching TRBD1 (6 bases). Germline lookup yields CDR1 MNHNY and CDR2 SVGAGI (reference sequence). The length of the CDR3 is 15 residues. V was cut by 6 bases and J by 0 bases, with 12 bases left in between. The chain's CDR3 is CASRSGESSYNEQFF. The CDR3 DNA follows: TGTGCCAGCAGATCAGGGGAGTCCTCCTACAATGAGCAGTTCTTC.

V gene TRBV10-3 combines with J gene TRBJ2-1; 8 nucleotides line up with TRBD2. The CDR3 runs to 16 residues. The trim removed 6 bases at V and 9 bases at J, leaving 16 bases unmatched. Germline lookup yields CDR1 ENHRY and CDR2 SYGVKD. The CDR3 here is CAISPDGGLVKGEQFF. Written as DNA, the CDR3 is TGTGCCATCAGCCCGGATGGGGGACTAGTTAAGGGTGAGCAGTTCTTC.

The chain links TRBV23-1 to TRBJ1-5; 9 positions match TRBD1. TRBV23-1 falls under the ORF class, with uncertain function. Unmatched junction bases numbered 12, after V lost 3 bases and J lost 0 bases. The CDR3 totals 19 residues. The CDR3 sequence is CASSQPWDRADYSNQPQHF. Here the CDR3 DNA reads TGCGCCAGCAGTCAGCCGTGGGACAGGGCGGATTATAGCAATCAGCCCCAGCATTTT.